The 9 T cell receptor beta chains below all came from one sample that was sequenced in a study of blood T cell repertoires in COVID-19. The data were produced by immunoSEQ multiplex PCR, yet TCRdb's version contains in-frame clones alone and is incomplete. The sample lists fewer than 250,000 clones, around nine tenths occurring once. Specimen: peripheral blood. These receptors were collected from a woman aged 40 to 55 with acute or convalescent COVID-19.

This clone was counted once. This chain links TRBV2 with TRBJ2-2; TRBD1 agrees at 10 bases. V shed 5 bases and J 6 bases; nucleotides not matched to a gene: 6. Germline V gene data show CDR1 as SNHLY and CDR2 as FYNNEI. CDR3 length: 15 amino acids. The CDR3 here is CASSLLTGGPGELFF. The CDR3 coding sequence is TGTGCCAGCAGTTTGCTGACAGGGGGCCCCGGGGAGCTGTTTTTT. The entire variable domain, with the rest obtained from reference TRBV2 and TRBJ2-2, is as follows: EPEVTQTPSHQVTQMGQEVILRCVPISNHLYFYWYRQILGQKVEFLVSFYNNEISEKSEIFDDQFSVERPDGSNFTLKIRSTKLEDSAMYFCASSLLTGGPGELFFGEGSRLTVL.

The chain has TRBV5-1 and TRBJ2-1; the match to TRBD1 covers 7 bases. V shed 2 bases and J 6 bases; nucleotides not matched to a gene: 2. The CDR3 extends over 13 amino acids. Germline CDR1 and CDR2: SGHRS and YFSETQ. The CDR3 DNA is TGCGCCAGCAGCTTACAGGGGCGCAATGAGCAGTTCTTC. This encodes CASSLQGRNEQFF.

V is TRBV6-1 and J is TRBJ1-4; perhaps TRBD1 as D (5 bases). This CDR3 region has 15 residues. With 3 bases removed from V and 8 bases from J, the gap between germline ends came to 16 bases. CDR1 and CDR2 from the germline V gene are MNHNS and SASEGT. CDR3 DNA sequence: TGTGCCAGCAGTGACGCCTCGTGGGAGGGGGAAAAACTGTTTTTT. Encoded protein: CASSDASWEGEKLFF.

The V call is TRBV5-1, the J call TRBJ2-5, with TRBD1 matching 7 bases. The V and J ends lost 2 bases and 2 bases, in that order; junction bases with no gene match: 6. From germline, CDR1 is SGHRS and CDR2 YFSETQ. The CDR3 runs 15 residues. The CDR3 loop reads CASSFGPGQQETQYF. The CDR3, as DNA: TGCGCCAGCAGCTTTGGTCCGGGACAGCAAGAGACCCAGTACTTC. Together with reference TRBV5-1 and TRBJ2-5, the CDR3 gives the full variable domain: KAGVTQTPRYLIKTRGQQVTLSCSPISGHRSVSWYQQTPGQGLQFLFEYFSETQRNKGNFPGRFSGRQFSNSRSEMNVSTLELGDSALYLCASSFGPGQQETQYFGPGTRLLVL.

A few counts support this clone. Other DNA sequences from this sample encode an identical CDR3 as well. The chain couples TRBV6-5 to TRBJ1-1; D uncertain. The V gene lost 0 bases and the J gene lost 1 base, with 6 bases spanning the gap. CDR1 and CDR2 from the germline V gene are MNHEY and SVGAGI. This CDR3 region has 14 residues. The CDR3 protein is CASSYSRGNTEAFF. Here the CDR3 DNA reads TGTGCCAGCAGTTACTCGAGAGGGAACACTGAAGCTTTCTTT.

This clone was recorded only once. This chain links TRBV18 with TRBJ2-3, with 8 bases lining up with TRBD1. The CDR3 has 15 amino acids. Germline lookup yields CDR1 KGHSH and CDR2 LQKENI. The junction had 8 bases not matched to a gene; V was cut back by 8 bases and J by 1 base. The DNA of the CDR3 is TGTGCCAGCCGCGACTCGGGACAGGGCACAGATACGCAGTATTTT. Protein: CASRDSGQGTDTQYF.

The genes are TRBV11-2 and TRBJ2-7, with 9 positions matching TRBD1. This CDR3 comprises 15 residues. The germline V gene encodes CDR1 SGHAT and CDR2 FQNNGV. With V trimmed by 5 bases and J by 9 bases, 14 bases remained unmatched. The CDR3 bases are TGTGCCAGCAGCACCAAGGCGGGACAGGGATCCTCGCAGTACGTC. It encodes CASSTKAGQGSSQYV.

The J gene is TRBJ1-2, the V gene TRBV7-2; 12 nucleotides agree with TRBD1. Trimming at V came to 2 bases and at J to 6 bases, leaving 10 bases not matched to a gene. Germline V CDR1 and CDR2: SGHTA, FQGNSA. The CDR3 contains 17 residues. CDR3 DNA: TGTGCCAGCAGCTTATACTGGGGGACAGGGGGCAGAGATGGCTACACCTTC. It is translated as CASSLYWGTGGRDGYTF.

The rearrangement joins TRBV24-1 to TRBJ2-3, with TRBD2 matching over 8 bases. CDR3 size: 16 residues. V was clipped by 5 bases and J by 0 bases; unmatched bases: 6. The germline V gene encodes CDR1 KGHDR and CDR2 SFDVKD. Here the CDR3 DNA reads TGTGCCACCAGTGTCCCGGGACTAGGGAGCACAGATACGCAGTATTTT. This sequence encodes CATSVPGLGSTDTQYF.